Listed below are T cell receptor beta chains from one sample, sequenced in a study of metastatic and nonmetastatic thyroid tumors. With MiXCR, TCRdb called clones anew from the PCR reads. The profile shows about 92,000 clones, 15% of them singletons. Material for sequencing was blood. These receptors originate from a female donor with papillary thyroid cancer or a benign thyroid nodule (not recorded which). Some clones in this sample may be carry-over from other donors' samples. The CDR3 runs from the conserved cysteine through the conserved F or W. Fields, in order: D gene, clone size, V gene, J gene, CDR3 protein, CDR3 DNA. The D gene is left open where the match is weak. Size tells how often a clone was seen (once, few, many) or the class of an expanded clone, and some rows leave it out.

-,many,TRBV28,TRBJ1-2,CASSAVLHLYGYTF,TGTGCCAGCAGTGCCGTCCTTCATCTCTATGGCTACACCTTC
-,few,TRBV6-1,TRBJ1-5,CASSRNGQLNHPQHF,TGTGCCAGCAGTCGAAACGGACAGCTTAATCATCCCCAGCATTTT
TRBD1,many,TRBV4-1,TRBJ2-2,CASSQPGTGITGELFF,TGCGCCAGCAGCCAGCCCGGGACAGGGATAACCGGGGAGCTGTTTTTT
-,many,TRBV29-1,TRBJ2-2,CSVDPSNTGELFF,TGCAGCGTTGATCCCTCAAACACCGGGGAGCTGTTTTTT
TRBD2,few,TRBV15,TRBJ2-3,CATSRDTSGGWGTDTQYF,TGTGCCACCAGCAGAGATACTAGCGGGGGCTGGGGCACAGATACGCAGTATTTT
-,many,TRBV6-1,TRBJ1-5,CASSASNQPQHF,TGTGCCAGCAGCGCAAGCAATCAGCCCCAGCATTTT
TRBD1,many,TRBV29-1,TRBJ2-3,CSARTGNTDTQYF,TGCAGCGCCCGGACAGGGAATACAGATACGCAGTATTTT
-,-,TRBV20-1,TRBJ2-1,CSARDRATVTFNNEQFF,TGCAGTGCTAGAGATCGGGCCACCGTGACATTCAACAATGAGCAGTTCTTC
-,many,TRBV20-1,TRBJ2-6,CSVAQGSGANVLTF,TGCAGTGTTGCACAGGGCTCTGGGGCCAACGTCCTGACTTTC
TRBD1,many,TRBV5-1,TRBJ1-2,CASSSGTGRYGYTF,TGCGCCAGCAGCTCGGGGACAGGGCGCTATGGCTACACCTTC
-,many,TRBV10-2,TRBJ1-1,CASSESVLVNTEAFF,TGCGCCAGCAGTGAGTCGGTCTTGGTTAACACTGAAGCTTTCTTT
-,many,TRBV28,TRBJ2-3,CASSPRRLSTDTQYF,TGTGCCAGCAGTCCTAGGAGGCTCTCAACAGATACGCAGTATTTT
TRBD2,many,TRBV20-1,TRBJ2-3,CSAGSGGTDTQYF,TGCAGTGCTGGGAGCGGGGGCACAGATACGCAGTATTTT
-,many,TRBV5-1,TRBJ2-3,CASSSRGPRGTDTQYF,TGCGCCAGCAGCAGTAGGGGACCCCGGGGCACAGATACGCAGTATTTT
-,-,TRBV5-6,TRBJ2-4,CANLDNFIFLYF,TGTGCCAACCTAGACAACTTCATCTTCCTGTACTTC
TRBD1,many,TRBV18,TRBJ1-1,CASSQRQGAPEAFF,TGTGCCAGCTCACAGAGACAGGGGGCTCCTGAAGCTTTCTTT
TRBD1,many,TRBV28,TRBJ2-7,CASSGQGASLKTYEQYF,TGTGCCAGCAGTGGACAGGGGGCCTCGCTAAAAACCTACGAGCAGTACTTC
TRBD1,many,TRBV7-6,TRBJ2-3,CASSPQGSTDTQYF,TGTGCCAGCAGCCCACAGGGGAGCACAGATACGCAGTATTTT
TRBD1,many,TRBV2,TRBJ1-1,CASSPQGGTTEAFF,TGTGCCAGCAGTCCCCAGGGGGGTACGACTGAAGCTTTCTTT
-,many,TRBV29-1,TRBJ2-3,CSVEGAEGPPDTQYF,TGCAGCGTTGAAGGCGCGGAAGGCCCCCCAGATACGCAGTATTTT
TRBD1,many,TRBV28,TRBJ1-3,CASTRDRAGNTIYF,TGTGCCAGCACCAGGGACAGGGCTGGAAACACCATATATTTT
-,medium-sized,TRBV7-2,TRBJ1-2,CASSLGAGYGYTF,TGTGCCAGCAGCTTGGGGGCAGGCTATGGCTACACCTTC
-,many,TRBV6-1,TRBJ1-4,CASSGQKHNEKLFF,TGTGCCAGCAGTGGCCAGAAACATAATGAAAAACTGTTTTTT
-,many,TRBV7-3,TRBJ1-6,CASRIGTRGITPLHF,TGTGCCAGCCGGATCGGGACTAGGGGAATTACACCCCTCCACTTT
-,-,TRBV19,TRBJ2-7,CASMKLGAGSYEQYF,TGTGCCAGTATGAAACTGGGCGCAGGTTCCTACGAGCAGTACTTC
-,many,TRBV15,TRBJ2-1,CATYGGGQDEQFF,TGTGCCACCTATGGGGGGGGGCAGGATGAGCAGTTCTTC
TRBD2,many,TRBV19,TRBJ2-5,CASSRLAGGLETQYF,TGTGCCAGTAGCAGACTAGCGGGGGGGCTGGAGACCCAGTACTTC
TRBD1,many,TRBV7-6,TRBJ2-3,CASSGQGNTQYF,TGTGCCAGCAGCGGACAGGGGAATACGCAGTATTTT
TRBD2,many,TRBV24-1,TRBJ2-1,CATSGGGAGEQFF,TGTGCCACCAGCGGGGGGGGGGCTGGCGAGCAGTTCTTC
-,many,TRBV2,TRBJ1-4,CAGTRSGQEKLFF,TGTGCCGGGACAAGGTCCGGACAGGAAAAACTGTTTTTT
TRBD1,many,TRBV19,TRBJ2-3,CASSIAAGGRTDTQYF,TGTGCCAGTAGTATAGCCGCAGGGGGCCGAACAGATACGCAGTATTTT
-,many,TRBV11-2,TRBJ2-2,CASSQGTLLGELFF,TGTGCCAGCAGCCAGGGGACTTTACTCGGGGAGCTGTTTTTT
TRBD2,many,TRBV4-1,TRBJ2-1,CASSQGGTSLVEQFF,TGCGCCAGCAGCCAAGGAGGGACTAGTCTTGTTGAGCAGTTCTTC
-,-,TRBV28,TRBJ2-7,CASSLWEEQYF,TGTGCCAGCAGTTTGTGGGAAGAGCAGTACTTC
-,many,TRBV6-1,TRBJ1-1,CASSSGWGNTEAFF,TGTGCCAGCAGTTCCGGATGGGGCAACACTGAAGCTTTCTTT
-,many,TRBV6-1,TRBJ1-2,CASRPVDGWGLPYGYTF,TGTGCCAGCAGGCCCGTCGATGGCTGGGGGCTCCCCTATGGCTACACCTTC
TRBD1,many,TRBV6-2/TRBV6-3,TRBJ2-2,CASSLGQGVSTGELFF,TGTGCCAGCAGTCTCGGACAGGGGGTCTCCACCGGGGAGCTGTTTTTT
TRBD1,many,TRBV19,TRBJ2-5,CASSRQGGETQYF,TGTGCCAGTAGCCGACAGGGCGGGGAGACCCAGTACTTC
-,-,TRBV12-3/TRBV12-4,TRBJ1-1,CASSLTLDSQAFF,TGTGCCAGCAGTTTGACCCTGGACAGCCAAGCTTTCTTT
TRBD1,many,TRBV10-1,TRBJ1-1,CASSPGTGGEAFF,TGCGCCAGCAGTCCCGGGACAGGGGGCGAAGCTTTCTTT
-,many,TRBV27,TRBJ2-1,CASSLVRTYNEQFF,TGTGCCAGCAGTTTAGTCAGGACCTACAATGAGCAGTTCTTC
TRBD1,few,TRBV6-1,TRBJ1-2,CASSPRGVVTNYCYTF,TGTGCCAGCAGTCCCAGGGGGGTGGTTACTAACTATTGCTACACCTTC